These 15 T cell receptor beta chains came from one sample sequenced in a study of PD-1 blockade in classical Hodgkin lymphoma. Indicated time point: cycle 4 day 1 (C4D1), after 5 to 7 weeks of nivolumab. Every patient was affected by relapse after autologous stem cell transplantation, while exposure to brentuximab vedotin was not uniform. TCRdb's copy holds only in-frame clones and misses some; the assay was immunoSEQ multiplex PCR. The data hold tens of thousands of clones, with 90% observed a single time. The input for sequencing was peripheral blood mononuclear cells (PBMCs), taken before the fourth cycle of nivolumab. Receptors originate from a human donor with classical Hodgkin lymphoma.

The chain is built from TRBV7-3 and TRBJ2-3; D may be TRBD1 (7 bases). Trimming left V 5 bases short and J 6 bases short, with 9 bases between. The CDR3 consists of 12 residues. Germline CDR1 and CDR2: SGHTA and FQGTGA. The CDR3 is CASSQGGDTQYF. The CDR3 DNA is TGTGCCAGCAGCCAGGGGGGCGATACGCAGTATTTT.

The CDR3 sequence: CASSEWTAPNYGYTF. Written as DNA, the CDR3 is TGTGCCAGCAGTGAATGGACAGCTCCTAACTATGGCTACACCTTC. This chain links TRBV6-1 with TRBJ1-2; a possible D gene is TRBD1 (6 bases). V was shortened by 2 bases and J by 0 bases, with 10 bases between the two germline ends. This CDR3 is 15 amino acids long. Germline-derived CDR1 and CDR2 are MNHNS and SASEGT.

This clone is a singleton in its sample. This sequence joins TRBV4-3 and TRBJ1-1, with D uncertain. The V gene lost 2 bases and the J gene lost 1 base, with 8 bases spanning the gap. Germline V lookup: CDR1 LGHNA, CDR2 YSLEER. CDR3 size: 14 residues. CDR3 DNA sequence: TGCGCCAGCAGCCAAAGGACGCAGAACACTGAAGCTTTCTTT. Translated: CASSQRTQNTEAFF.

The CDR3 sequence: CASSLFRGFGTDTQYF. The DNA of the CDR3 is TGCGCCAGCAGCTTGTTTCGGGGGTTCGGCACAGATACGCAGTATTTT. The V and J genes are TRBV5-1 and TRBJ2-3; TRBD2 might be the D (6 bases). The CDR3 has 16 amino acids. Germline CDR1 and CDR2: SGHRS and YFSETQ. Trimming removed 1 base from V and 1 base from J, with 13 bases in between.

The rearrangement links TRBV7-2 to TRBJ2-1; D tentatively reads TRBD1 or TRBD2 (5 bases each). CDR3 size: 15 residues. Germline V gives CDR1 SGHTA, CDR2 FQGNSA. Trimming took 2 bases from V and 5 from J, leaving 13 bases between them. CDR3 sequence: CASSLQGVGHNEQFF. The CDR3, as DNA: TGTGCCAGCAGCTTACAGGGAGTGGGGCACAATGAGCAGTTCTTC.

V and J are TRBV19 and TRBJ2-7, with TRBD1 matching over 10 bases. V lost 4 bases to trimming and J lost 2 bases; unmatched junction nucleotides: 5. Germline CDR1 LNHDA, CDR2 SQIVND (reference sequence). The CDR3 is made up of 15 amino acids. The CDR3 sequence is CASSTAGTGAYEQYF. The CDR3 DNA follows: TGTGCCAGTAGTACAGCCGGGACAGGGGCCTACGAGCAGTACTTC.

The chain carries TRBV7-9 and TRBJ1-1, with D possibly TRBD1 on 6 matching bases. V gave up 10 bases and J gave up 1 base, with 19 bases separating them. Germline V gene data show CDR1 as SEHNR and CDR2 as FQNEAQ (reference sequence). This CDR3 has 15 residues. CDR3 in DNA: TGTGCCATAGCGACTTTAGGACAGCCGAACACTGAAGCTTTCTTT. It is translated as CAIATLGQPNTEAFF.

J is TRBJ2-7 and V is TRBV5-5, with D unclear. Germline CDR1 reads SGHKS; CDR2 reads YYEKEE (reference sequence). V was shortened by 1 base and J by 0 bases, with 11 bases between the two germline ends. The CDR3 consists of 15 residues. The CDR3 region has the DNA TGTGCCAGCAGCTTGTTTTCTCGGAGCTCCTACGAGCAGTACTTC. Amino acid sequence: CASSLFSRSSYEQYF.

In nucleotides, the CDR3 is TGTGCCAGCTCACCAGGCGGCTTCTATGGCTACACCTTC. It codes for CASSPGGFYGYTF. The chain couples TRBV18 to TRBJ1-2; no reliable D call. The V and J ends lost 2 bases and 4 bases respectively, with 8 bases between them. From germline, CDR1 is KGHSH and CDR2 LQKENI. The CDR3 runs to 13 residues.

V usage is TRBV28 and J usage is TRBJ2-7; maybe TRBD2 (6 bases). The CDR3 has 11 amino acids. Germline-derived CDR1 and CDR2 are MDHEN and SYDVKM. The V gene lost 4 bases and the J gene lost 6 bases, with 7 bases spanning the gap. CDR3 nucleotide sequence: TGTGCCAGCAGTTGGGGAGGCGAGCAGTACTTC. Its translation is CASSWGGEQYF.

The rearrangement uses TRBV28 and TRBJ1-4; 7 positions match TRBD1. This CDR3 is built from 15 residues. CDR1 and CDR2 (germline): MDHEN, SYDVKM. V shed 5 bases, J shed 2 bases, and the junction held 5 bases outside the gene matches. The CDR3 sequence: CASSTPGQTNEKLFF. As DNA, the CDR3 is TGTGCCAGCAGTACTCCGGGACAGACTAATGAAAAACTGTTTTTT.

Note on this clone: Other nucleotide sequences from this sample produce the same CDR3. This rearrangement joins TRBV19 to TRBJ2-7, with 8 bases lining up with TRBD1. Losses at the gene ends were 7 bases for V and 2 bases for J; bases not matched to a gene: 7. This CDR3 region has 14 residues. Germline CDR1 and CDR2: LNHDA and SQIVND (reference sequence). The CDR3 loop is CASTLGTGAYEQYF. DNA for the CDR3: TGTGCCAGTACCCTCGGGACAGGAGCCTACGAGCAGTACTTC.

V gene TRBV18 combines with J gene TRBJ1-5; TRBD1 matches at 9 bases. This CDR3 is 17 amino acids long. V trimming: 0 bases; J trimming: 4 bases; junction bases outside the gene matches: 7. The germline V gene has CDR1 KGHSH and CDR2 LQKENI. In DNA form, the CDR3 reads TGTGCCAGCTCACCACCGATTTCCGGGACAGGGAATCAGCCCCAGCATTTT. It yields the protein CASSPPISGTGNQPQHF.

The V gene is TRBV6-5, the J gene TRBJ1-6, with 10 positions matching TRBD1. The germline V gene encodes CDR1 MNHEY and CDR2 SVGAGI. This CDR3 has 15 residues. V lost 8 bases and J lost 9; bases outside the gene matches: 10. The CDR3 protein is CASQTTGTGVSPLHF. The DNA of the CDR3 is TGTGCCAGCCAAACCACCGGGACAGGGGTTTCACCCCTCCACTTT.

This clone occurred once. The chain employs TRBV15 and TRBJ1-4; D unclear. From germline, CDR1 is LNHNV and CDR2 YYDKDF (reference sequence). V lost 0 bases and J lost 5, with 7 bases in between. The CDR3 contains 14 residues. The CDR3 sequence: CATSRDLTNEKLFF. The CDR3 DNA reads TGTGCCACCAGCAGAGATCTTACGAATGAAAAACTGTTTTTT.